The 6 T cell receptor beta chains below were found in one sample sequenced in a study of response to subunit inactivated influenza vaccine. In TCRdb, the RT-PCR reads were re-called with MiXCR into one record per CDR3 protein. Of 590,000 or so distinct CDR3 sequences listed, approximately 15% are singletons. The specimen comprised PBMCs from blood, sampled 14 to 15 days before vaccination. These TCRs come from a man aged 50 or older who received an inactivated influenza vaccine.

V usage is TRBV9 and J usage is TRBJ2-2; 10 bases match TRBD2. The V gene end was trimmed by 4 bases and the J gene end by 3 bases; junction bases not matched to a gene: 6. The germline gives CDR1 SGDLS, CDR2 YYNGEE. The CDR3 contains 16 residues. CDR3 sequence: CASSTPSGRYTGELFF. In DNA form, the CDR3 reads TGTGCCAGCAGCACCCCTAGCGGGAGATACACCGGGGAGCTGTTTTTT.

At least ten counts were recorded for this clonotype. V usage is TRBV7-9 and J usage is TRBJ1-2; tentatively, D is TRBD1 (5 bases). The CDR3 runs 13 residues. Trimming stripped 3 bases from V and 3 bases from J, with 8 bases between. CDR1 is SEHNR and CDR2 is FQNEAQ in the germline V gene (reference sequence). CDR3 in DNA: TGTGCCAGCAGCTTTGGGACGGACTATGGCTACACCTTC. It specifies CASSFGTDYGYTF.

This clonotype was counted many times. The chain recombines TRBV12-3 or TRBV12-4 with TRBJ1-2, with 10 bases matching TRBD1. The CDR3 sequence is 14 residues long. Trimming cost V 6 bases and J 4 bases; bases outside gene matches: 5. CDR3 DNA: TGTGCCAGCAGCCCCGGGACAGGGGTCTATGGCTACACCTTC. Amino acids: CASSPGTGVYGYTF.

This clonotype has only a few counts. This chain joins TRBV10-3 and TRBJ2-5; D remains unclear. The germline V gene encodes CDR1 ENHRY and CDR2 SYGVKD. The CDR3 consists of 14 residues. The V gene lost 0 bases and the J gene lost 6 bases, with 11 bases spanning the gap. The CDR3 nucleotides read TGTGCCATCAGTGAGTCCATGAACGAAAAGACCCAGTACTTC. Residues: CAISESMNEKTQYF.

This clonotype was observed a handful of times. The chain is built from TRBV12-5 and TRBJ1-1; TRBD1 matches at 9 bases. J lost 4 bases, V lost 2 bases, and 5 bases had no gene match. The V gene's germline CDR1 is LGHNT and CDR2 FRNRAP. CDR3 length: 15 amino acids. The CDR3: CASGLHRGRITEAFF. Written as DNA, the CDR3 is TGTGCTAGTGGTTTGCACAGGGGGCGCATCACTGAAGCTTTCTTT.

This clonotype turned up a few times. In nucleotides, the CDR3 is TGTGCCAGCAGTTGGGGCAGAAACTATGGCTACACCTTC. This codes for CASSWGRNYGYTF. The genes are TRBV6-5 and TRBJ1-2, with a weak D call TRBD1 (5 bases). The CDR3 totals 13 residues. V was pared by 4 bases and J by 2 bases, with 8 bases between. CDR1 and CDR2 (germline): MNHEY, SVGAGI.